The present entry profiles one TCR beta chain with its context. The record originates from a study of cytomegalovirus exposure and HLA in healthy donors. CDR1 and CDR2 (germline): MGHRA, YSYEKL. V lost 3 bases and J 2 bases, leaving 15 bases between the germline ends. There are 16 residues in the CDR3. A multiplex PCR was run with 60 Vbeta primers and 13 Jbeta primers. Using immunoSEQ multiplex PCR, the repertoire was profiled, and TCRdb retains in-frame clones only, with some absent. The sample comprises more than 200,000 clones, around 70% of which are singletons, and 2% to 3% rests with the top ten.

J is TRBJ2-3 and V is TRBV4-1; a weak D match, TRBD2 (5 bases). Material: PBMCs. The source is a man in his forties in good health and CMV-seropositive. The CDR3 protein is CASSHPPRSDTDTQYF. For the CDR3, the DNA is TGCGCCAGCAGCCACCCCCCTCGTAGCGACACAGATACGCAGTATTTT.